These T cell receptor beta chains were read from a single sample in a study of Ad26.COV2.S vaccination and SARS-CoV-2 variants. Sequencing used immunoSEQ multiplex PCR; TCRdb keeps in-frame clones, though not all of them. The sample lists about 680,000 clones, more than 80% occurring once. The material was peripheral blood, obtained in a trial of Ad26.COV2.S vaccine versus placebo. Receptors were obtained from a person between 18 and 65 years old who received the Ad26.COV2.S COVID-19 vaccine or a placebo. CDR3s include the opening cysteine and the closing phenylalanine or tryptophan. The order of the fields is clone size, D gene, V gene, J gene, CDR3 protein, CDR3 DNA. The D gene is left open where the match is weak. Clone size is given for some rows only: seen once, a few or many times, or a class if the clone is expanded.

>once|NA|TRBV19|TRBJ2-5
CASTVGTAQETQYF
TGTGCCAGTACCGTCGGAACAGCCCAAGAGACCCAGTACTTC
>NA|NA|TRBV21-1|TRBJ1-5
CASSKGHNSNQPQHF
TGTGCCAGCAGCAAAGGACACAATAGCAATCAGCCCCAGCATTTT
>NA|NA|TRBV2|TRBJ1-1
CASRSGQTGTEAFF
TGTGCCAGCAGGTCCGGACAGACGGGCACTGAAGCTTTCTTT
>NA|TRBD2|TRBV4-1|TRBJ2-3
CASSTQAGPTDTQYF
TGCGCCAGCAGCACCCAAGCGGGGCCCACAGATACGCAGTATTTT
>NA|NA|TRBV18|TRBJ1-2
CASSPPDGRAYGYTF
TGTGCCAGCTCACCCCCCGACGGCCGAGCGTATGGCTACACCTTC
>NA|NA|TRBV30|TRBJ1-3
CAWGSTGGNTIYF
TGTGCCTGGGGTTCCACAGGAGGAAACACCATATATTTT
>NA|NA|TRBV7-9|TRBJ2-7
CASSLEDLEASYEQYF
TGTGCCAGCAGCTTAGAGGACCTTGAAGCCTCCTACGAGCAGTACTTC
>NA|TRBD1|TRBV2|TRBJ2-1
CASSLDRVREQFF
TGTGCCAGCAGTTTGGACAGGGTTCGGGAGCAGTTCTTC
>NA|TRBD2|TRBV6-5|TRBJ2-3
CASKGGSVDTQYF
TGTGCCAGCAAGGGCGGGAGTGTGGATACGCAGTATTTT
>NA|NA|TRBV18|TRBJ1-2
CASSSNRTGVVGYGYTF
TGTGCCAGCTCATCGAATCGGACGGGTGTCGTTGGCTATGGCTACACCTTC
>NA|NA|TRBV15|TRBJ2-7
CATSRDPGASYEQYF
TGTGCCACCAGCAGAGATCCGGGAGCGTCCTACGAGCAGTACTTC
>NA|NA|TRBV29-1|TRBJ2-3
CSVEEWGSRGSDTQYF
TGCAGCGTTGAAGAATGGGGGAGCCGGGGCTCAGATACGCAGTATTTT
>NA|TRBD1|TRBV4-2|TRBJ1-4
CASSQVGTGDEKLFF
TGTGCCAGCAGCCAAGTAGGGACAGGTGATGAAAAACTGTTTTTT
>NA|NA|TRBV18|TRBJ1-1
CASSPLGMNTEAFF
TGTGCCAGCTCACCATTGGGGATGAACACTGAAGCTTTCTTT
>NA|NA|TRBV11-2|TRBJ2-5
CASSLMGLRETQYF
TGTGCCAGCAGCTTAATGGGACTCAGGGAGACCCAGTACTTC
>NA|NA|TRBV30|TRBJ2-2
CAWSETNTGELFF
TGTGCCTGGAGTGAAACGAACACCGGGGAGCTGTTTTTT
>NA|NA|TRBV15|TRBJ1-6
CATRVRGYNSPLHF
TGTGCCACCCGGGTAAGGGGGTATAATTCACCCCTCCACTTT
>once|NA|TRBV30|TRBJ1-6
CAWKVPGPSSYNSPLHF
TGTGCCTGGAAGGTTCCAGGGCCGAGCTCCTATAATTCACCCCTCCACTTT
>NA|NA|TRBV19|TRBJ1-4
CASSLGRSVEKLFF
TGTGCCAGTAGTTTGGGGCGTTCGGTTGAAAAACTGTTTTTT
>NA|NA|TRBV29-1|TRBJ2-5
CSVEDLMTELQETQYF
TGCAGCGTTGAAGATCTCATGACAGAACTCCAAGAGACCCAGTACTTC
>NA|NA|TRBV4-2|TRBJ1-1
CASSHAGLGMNTEAFF
TGTGCCAGCAGCCACGCGGGACTGGGGATGAACACTGAAGCTTTCTTT
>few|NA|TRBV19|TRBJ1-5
CASSIVLTLPGQPQHF
TGTGCCAGTAGTATCGTACTAACACTCCCGGGGCAGCCCCAGCATTTT
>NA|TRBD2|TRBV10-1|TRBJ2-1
CASSEDLAGNNEQFF
TGCGCCAGCAGTGAGGACCTAGCGGGGAACAATGAGCAGTTCTTC
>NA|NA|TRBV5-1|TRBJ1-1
CASSLAMETEAFF
TGCGCCAGCAGCTTGGCCATGGAAACTGAAGCTTTCTTT
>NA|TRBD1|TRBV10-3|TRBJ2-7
CAITPGTGGLYEQYF
TGTGCCATCACCCCCGGGACAGGGGGCTTGTACGAGCAGTACTTC
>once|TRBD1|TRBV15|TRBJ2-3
CATSRDRTGAFTDTQYF
TGTGCCACCAGCAGAGATCGGACAGGGGCCTTCACAGATACGCAGTATTTT
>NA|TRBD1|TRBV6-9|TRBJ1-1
CASSYPRTGERKAFF
TGTGCCAGCAGTTACCCCCGGACAGGGGAGCGGAAAGCTTTCTTT
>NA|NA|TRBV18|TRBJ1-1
CASSPLVAGNTEAFF
TGTGCCAGCTCACCACTAGTAGCGGGGAACACTGAAGCTTTCTTT
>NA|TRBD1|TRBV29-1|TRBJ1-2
CSVGGTGDGYTF
TGCAGCGTTGGAGGGACAGGGGATGGCTACACCTTC
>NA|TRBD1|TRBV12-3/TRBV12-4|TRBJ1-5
CASRQGGNQPQHF
TGTGCCAGCAGGCAGGGGGGGAATCAGCCCCAGCATTTT
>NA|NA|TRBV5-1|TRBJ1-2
CASSLGAGYTF
TGCGCCAGCAGCTTGGGGGCTGGCTACACCTTC
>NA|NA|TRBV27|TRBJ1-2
CASSLGLGSNYGYTF
TGTGCCAGCAGTCTCGGGTTGGGTTCCAACTATGGCTACACCTTC
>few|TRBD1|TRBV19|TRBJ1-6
CASRTSGGLDSPLHF
TGTGCCAGTAGGACCTCAGGGGGCTTGGATTCACCCCTCCACTTT
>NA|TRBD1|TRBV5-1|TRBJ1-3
CASSADDRGRNTIYF
TGCGCCAGCAGCGCCGACGACAGGGGGAGAAACACCATATATTTT
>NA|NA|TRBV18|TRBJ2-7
CASSLLAGQSYEQYF
TGTGCCAGCTCACTCTTGGCGGGACAGTCCTACGAGCAGTACTTC
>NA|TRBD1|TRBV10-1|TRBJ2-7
CASSPGTGAYEQYF
TGCGCCAGCAGCCCCGGGACAGGGGCCTACGAGCAGTACTTC
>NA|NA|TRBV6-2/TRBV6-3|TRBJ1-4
CASSYSRTATNEKLFF
TGTGCCAGCAGTTACAGCAGGACAGCAACTAATGAAAAACTGTTTTTT
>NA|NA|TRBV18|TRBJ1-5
CASSPGSNQPQHF
TGTGCCAGCTCACCTGGGAGCAATCAGCCCCAGCATTTT
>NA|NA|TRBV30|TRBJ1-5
CAWSGPGQPQHF
TGTGCCTGGAGTGGTCCGGGTCAGCCCCAGCATTTT
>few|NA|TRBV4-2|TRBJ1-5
CASSQAANLGPQHF
TGTGCCAGCAGCCAAGCTGCTAATCTAGGGCCCCAGCATTTT
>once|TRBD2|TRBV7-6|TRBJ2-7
CASSSSGWPGEQYF
TGTGCCAGCAGCTCTAGCGGGTGGCCTGGCGAGCAGTACTTC
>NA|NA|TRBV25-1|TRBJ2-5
CASQHSAAQYF
TGTGCCAGCCAACACTCGGCCGCCCAGTACTTC
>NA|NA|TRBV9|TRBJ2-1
CASSVGGASYNEQFF
TGTGCCAGCAGCGTAGGCGGGGCTTCCTACAATGAGCAGTTCTTC
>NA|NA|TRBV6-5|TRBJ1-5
CASSFLRNQPQHF
TGTGCCAGCAGTTTCCTACGCAATCAGCCCCAGCATTTT
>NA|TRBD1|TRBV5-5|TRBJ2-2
CASSFNLPGQANTGELFF
TGTGCCAGCAGCTTCAACCTTCCGGGACAGGCGAACACCGGGGAGCTGTTTTTT
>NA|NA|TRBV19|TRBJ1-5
CASSIPFAEGNQPQHF
TGTGCCAGTAGCATCCCTTTCGCCGAGGGCAATCAGCCCCAGCATTTT
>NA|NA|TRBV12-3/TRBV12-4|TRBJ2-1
CASRTSDNEQFF
TGTGCCAGCAGGACTAGTGACAATGAGCAGTTCTTC
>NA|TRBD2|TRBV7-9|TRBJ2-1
CASRKGLAGVGQFF
TGTGCCAGCAGGAAGGGACTAGCGGGAGTCGGTCAGTTCTTC
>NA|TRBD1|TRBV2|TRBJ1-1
CATQRKTGTNTEAFF
TGTGCCACCCAAAGAAAGACAGGGACGAACACTGAAGCTTTCTTT
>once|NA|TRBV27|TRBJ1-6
CAIKGVNSPLHF
TGTGCCATCAAAGGGGTCAATTCACCCCTCCACTTT
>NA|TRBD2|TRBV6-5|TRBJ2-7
CASSFTTSGGREQYF
TGTGCCAGCAGTTTCACGACTAGCGGGGGGAGGGAGCAGTACTTC
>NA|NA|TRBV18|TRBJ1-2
CASSPPGQYNYGYTF
TGTGCCAGCTCACCCCCGGGACAATATAACTATGGCTACACCTTC
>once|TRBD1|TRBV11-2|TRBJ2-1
CASSRDRGTYNEQFF
TGTGCCAGCAGCCGGGACAGGGGAACCTACAATGAGCAGTTCTTC
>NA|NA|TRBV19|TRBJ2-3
CASSGLGQGFTDTQYF
TGTGCCAGTAGTGGTCTCGGGCAGGGTTTCACAGATACGCAGTATTTT
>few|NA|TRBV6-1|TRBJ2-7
CASSEAEVLPYEQYF
TGTGCCAGCAGTGAAGCGGAGGTCCTCCCCTACGAGCAGTACTTC